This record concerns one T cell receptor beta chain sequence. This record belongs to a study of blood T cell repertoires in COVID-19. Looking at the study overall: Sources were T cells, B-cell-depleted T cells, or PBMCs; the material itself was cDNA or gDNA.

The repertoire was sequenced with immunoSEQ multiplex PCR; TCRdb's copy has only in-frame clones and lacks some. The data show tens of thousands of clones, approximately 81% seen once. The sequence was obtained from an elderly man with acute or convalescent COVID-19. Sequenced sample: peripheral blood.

CDR3 sequence (DNA): TGTGCCAGTACCCCACAAGGGAGGGTTGGGTATGGCTACACCTTC. Protein sequence: CASTPQGRVGYGYTF. The V and J genes are TRBV19 and TRBJ1-2, with D unclear. CDR3 length: 15 amino acids. CDR1 and CDR2 (germline): LNHDA, SQIVND (reference sequence). The germline V and J ends were trimmed by 7 bases and 5 bases, with 20 bases remaining between them.